This T cell receptor (beta chain) came from a study of cytomegalovirus exposure and HLA in healthy donors. Findings of the study overall: The finding came from a later analysis; first-cohort TCR clusters tended to co-occur in the roughly 120 validation repertoires. Rare sequences made up most TCRs, while some public TCRs were found in many donors.

This clone was observed a few times. Its antigen is currently unknown. Generated by immunoSEQ multiplex PCR, the TCRdb table keeps only in-frame clones and is missing some. The sample has around 120,000 clones; approximately 90% are singletons. Germline CDR1 MDHEN, CDR2 SYDVKM. The germline V and J ends were trimmed by 11 bases and 5 bases, with 12 bases remaining between them. The CDR3 consists of 12 residues. The V and J genes are TRBV28 and TRBJ1-4; weak D call: TRBD1 (5 bases). The sequencing input was PBMCs. This TCR was sampled from a man aged 18 to 29 in good health and CMV-seronegative. CDR3 nucleotides: TGTGCCTCAGGGCAGAGGAATGAAAAACTGTTTTTT. This sequence encodes CASGQRNEKLFF.